This TCR beta chain was recorded in a study of blood T cell repertoires in COVID-19. About the study: The samples span acute and convalescent COVID-19 from the United States, Italy and Spain. Nucleic acid was either cDNA or gDNA, and it came from T cells, B-cell-depleted T cells, or PBMCs.

Per the authors' pipeline: Estimation of nucleated cell counts relied on the amplification of reference gene primers. Here immunoSEQ multiplex PCR was the method, and the copy in TCRdb shows in-frame clones only, minus some. V, J and clone size reflect that table, while D and trimming were determined from the DNA. Of 360,000 or so clones listed, around 92% are singletons. This clone was seen a handful of times. Grouping used clinical history reported by participants in a survey and questionnaire. Trimming removed 4 bases from V and 5 bases from J, with 15 bases in between. CDR1 and CDR2 (germline): SGHNT, YYREEE (reference sequence). The CDR3 covers 15 residues.

This TCR was sampled from a woman younger than 45 who had recovered from COVID-19. V is TRBV5-4 and J is TRBJ2-2; D perhaps matches TRBD1 (6 bases). Sequencing was done on a sample of PBMCs or T cells enriched from blood (not recorded which). This CDR3 is CASSGPGVETGELFF. The CDR3 DNA reads TGTGCCAGCAGCGGCCCAGGGGTTGAGACCGGGGAGCTGTTTTTT.